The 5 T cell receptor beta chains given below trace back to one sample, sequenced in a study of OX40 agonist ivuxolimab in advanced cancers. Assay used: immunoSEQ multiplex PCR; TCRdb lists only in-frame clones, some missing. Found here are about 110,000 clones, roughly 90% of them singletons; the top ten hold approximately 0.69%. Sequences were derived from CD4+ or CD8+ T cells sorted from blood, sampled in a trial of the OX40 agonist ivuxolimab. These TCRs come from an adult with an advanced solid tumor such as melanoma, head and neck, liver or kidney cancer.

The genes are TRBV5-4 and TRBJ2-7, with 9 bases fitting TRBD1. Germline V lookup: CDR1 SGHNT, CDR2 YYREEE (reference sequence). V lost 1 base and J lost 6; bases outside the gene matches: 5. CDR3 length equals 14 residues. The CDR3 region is CASSLNRGQSEQYF. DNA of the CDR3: TGTGCCAGCAGCTTGAACAGGGGGCAGTCCGAGCAGTACTTC.

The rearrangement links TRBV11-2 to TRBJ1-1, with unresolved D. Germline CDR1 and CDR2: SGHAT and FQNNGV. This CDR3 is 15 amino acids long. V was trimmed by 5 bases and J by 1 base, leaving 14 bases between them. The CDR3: CASSLGPIGNTEAFF. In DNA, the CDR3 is TGTGCCAGCAGCCTGGGTCCCATAGGGAACACTGAAGCTTTCTTT.

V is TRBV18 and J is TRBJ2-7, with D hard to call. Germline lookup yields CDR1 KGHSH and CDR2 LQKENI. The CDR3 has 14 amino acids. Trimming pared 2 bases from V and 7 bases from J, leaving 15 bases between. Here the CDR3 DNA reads TGTGCCAGCTCACCAAGCCAGTCCCTTCATGAGCAGTACTTC. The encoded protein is CASSPSQSLHEQYF.

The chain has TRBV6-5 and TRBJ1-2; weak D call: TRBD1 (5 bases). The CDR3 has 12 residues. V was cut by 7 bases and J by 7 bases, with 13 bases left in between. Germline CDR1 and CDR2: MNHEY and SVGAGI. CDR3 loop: CASTRPGGGYTF. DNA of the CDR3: TGTGCCAGCACTCGCCCCGGGGGTGGCTACACCTTC.

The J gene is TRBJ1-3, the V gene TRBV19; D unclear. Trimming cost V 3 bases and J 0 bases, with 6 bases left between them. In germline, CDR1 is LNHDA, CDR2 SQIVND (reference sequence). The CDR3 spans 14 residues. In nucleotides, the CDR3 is TGTGCCAGTAGTATCAACCGCTCTGGAAACACCATATATTTT. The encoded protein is CASSINRSGNTIYF.